The clone carrying this T cell receptor beta chain was recorded many times. The antigen remains undetermined. Read data end 3 residues before the CDR3 end; the end is taken from the germline J gene. The CDR3 contains 13 residues. The V gene's germline CDR1 is SGHRS and CDR2 YFSETQ. After removal of 5 bases from V and 3 bases from J, the junction contained 1 base not matched to a gene. This entry belongs to a study of T cell clonality in common variable immunodeficiency. Findings and limits, study-wide: CVID subjects showed higher TCRbeta clonality than healthy controls. Reportedly, TCR beta sequences from common variable immunodeficiency showed fewer deletions and N-nucleotide insertions. Repertoire-complication correlations in CVID were limited by patient heterogeneity.

Measured with immunoSEQ multiplex PCR; TCRdb has only the in-frame clones, and not every one. The sample has some 38,000 clones, none seen only once. The sequence derives from a person between 18 and 75 years old in good health. The chain combines TRBV5-1 with TRBJ1-4, with 7 bases aligning to TRBD1. Sequencing input: peripheral blood mononuclear cells. The CDR3 DNA, read in part, is TGCGCCAGCAGGCAGGGGGCTAATGAAAAA. It is translated as CASRQGANEK. The whole CDR3 region reads CASRQGANEKLFF.